This T cell receptor (beta chain) originates from a study of blood T cell repertoires in COVID-19. Study at large: Both acute and convalescent COVID-19 samples were obtained from the United States, Italy and Spain. The analysed material was cDNA or gDNA that came from T cells, B-cell-depleted T cells, or PBMCs.

The CDR3 has 15 amino acids. V dropped 3 bases and J dropped 11; count of bases not matched to a gene: 15. CDR1 is LNHNV, CDR2 YYDKDF, per germline (reference sequence). In the original processing: Amplification with reference gene primers provided the estimates of nucleated cell counts. Generated by immunoSEQ multiplex PCR, the TCRdb table keeps only in-frame clones and is missing some. V, J and clone size were drawn from that table, and D and trimming were deduced from the DNA. The table includes about 48,000 clones, 65% to 90% detected once. The TCR comes from a woman of 80 years or more with COVID-19, enrolled during active disease. The genes are TRBV15 and TRBJ1-1, with TRBD1 matching 7 bases. Sequencing used peripheral blood. Here the CDR3 reads CATSSLAGHRGLAFF. The CDR3 DNA follows: TGTGCCACCAGCAGCTTGGCAGGGCACAGGGGACTCGCTTTCTTT.